The 8 T cell receptor beta chains listed next were all sequenced from one sample in a study of blood T cell repertoires in COVID-19. The method was immunoSEQ multiplex PCR; TCRdb's version includes in-frame clones alone and lacks a portion of them. The sample holds some 78,000 clones, roughly 88% seen once. Sequenced: peripheral blood. All receptors derive from a woman in her forties or fifties in a cohort sampled during active COVID-19.

Only one count was recorded for this clone. The chain uses TRBV24-1 and TRBJ1-1; no definite D call. V lost 7 bases to trimming and J lost 1 base, with 3 bases between them. This CDR3 contains 11 residues. CDR1 KGHDR and CDR2 SFDVKD come from the germline V gene. CDR3 nucleotides: TGTGCCACCAGACAGAACACTGAAGCTTTCTTT. This translates into CATRQNTEAFF.

The V call is TRBV13, the J call TRBJ2-1, with D possibly being TRBD1 (5 bases). V was clipped by 7 bases and J by 6 bases, with 19 bases between them. Germline CDR1 is PRHDT and CDR2 is FYEKMQ (reference sequence). There are 15 residues in the CDR3. The CDR3 loop reads CASTHAQGTSNEQFF. In DNA, the CDR3 is TGTGCCAGCACCCACGCCCAGGGTACTTCCAATGAGCAGTTCTTC.

The V gene is TRBV19, the J gene TRBJ2-5; maybe TRBD1 (6 bases). This CDR3 is built from 14 residues. V was pared by 3 bases and J by 4 bases, with 12 bases between. The germline gives CDR1 LNHDA, CDR2 SQIVND (reference sequence). In nucleotides, the CDR3 is TGTGCCAGTAGTATTGAGGACAGAGGAGAGACCCAGTACTTC. As protein: CASSIEDRGETQYF.

This clone was found once. V is TRBV11-3 and J is TRBJ2-3; tentative D call: TRBD1 (7 bases). This CDR3 has 16 amino acids. V gave up 5 bases and J gave up 2 bases, with 17 bases separating them. The germline V gene has CDR1 SGHNT and CDR2 YENEEA. DNA of the CDR3: TGTGCCAGCAGCCCAGGGGGGACAGACTACACAGATACGCAGTATTTT. Translation: CASSPGGTDYTDTQYF.

V usage is TRBV24-1 and J usage is TRBJ2-3; D is unclear. V lost 4 bases to trimming and J lost 2 bases, with 12 bases between them. CDR3 size: 15 residues. Germline V gene sequence: CDR1 KGHDR, CDR2 SFDVKD. CDR3 residues: CATSESLGPTDTQYF. The CDR3 bases are TGTGCCACCAGTGAGAGCCTGGGCCCCACAGATACGCAGTATTTT.

In this sample, this clone turned up a few times. At one boundary the junction diverges from the germline segment, which might be a read error. The chain carries TRBV30 and TRBJ1-4, with D perhaps TRBD1 (6 bases). The CDR3 length is 11 residues. Germline values: CDR1 GTSNPN, CDR2 SVGIG (reference sequence). Here the CDR3 DNA reads TGTGCCTGGAGTGAACAGGGCCCTAGCCATTTT. Translated, it gives CAWSEQGPSHF. The whole variable domain, remainder taken from reference TRBV30 and TRBJ1-4, is SQTIHQWPATLVQPVGSPLSLECTVEGTSNPNLYWYRQAAGRGLQLLFYSVGIGQISSEVPQNLSASRPQDRQFILSSKKLLLSDSGFYLCAWSEQGPSHFGSGTQLSVL.

This clone was detected once. The chain links TRBV21-1 to TRBJ1-5; the listed D gene, TRBD1, was not tested against the DNA. TRBV21-1 counts as a pseudogene. The CDR3 is made up of 18 amino acids. The CDR3 reads CASSLQDRSTVKDQPQHF. The DNA for the CDR3 is TGTGCCAGCAGCCTCCAGGACAGGTCCACCGTTAAAGATCAGCCCCAGCATTTT.

This clone was counted a few times. CDR3 bases: TGTGCCAGCACCGGAGGGGCAGTCCATCAGCCCCAGCATTTT. As protein: CASTGGAVHQPQHF. The chain is built from TRBV6-5 and TRBJ1-5, with a weak D call TRBD1 (5 bases). The V and J ends lost 7 bases and 5 bases respectively, with 15 bases between them. This CDR3 has 14 amino acids. Germline values: CDR1 MNHEY, CDR2 SVGAGI.